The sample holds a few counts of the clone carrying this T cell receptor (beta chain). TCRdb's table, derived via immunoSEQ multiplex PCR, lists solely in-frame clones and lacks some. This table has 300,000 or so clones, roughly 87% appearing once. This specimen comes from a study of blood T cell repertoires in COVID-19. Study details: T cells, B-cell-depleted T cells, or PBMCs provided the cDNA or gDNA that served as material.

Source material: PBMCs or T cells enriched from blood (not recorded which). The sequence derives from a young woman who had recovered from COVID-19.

The CDR3: CASSKSGGFNSPLHF. The CDR3 DNA sequence: TGTGCCAGCTCTAAATCAGGGGGATTTAATTCACCCCTCCACTTT. The V gene is TRBV28, the J gene TRBJ1-6; 7 bases map to TRBD1. Germline V gene lookup returns CDR1 MDHEN and CDR2 SYDVKM. This CDR3 comprises 15 residues. The ends lost 8 bases at V and 6 bases at J; junction bases unmatched: 10.